The 18 T cell receptor beta chains below come from one sample, sequenced in a study of shared clonotypes between healthy human individuals. Sequenced by immunoSEQ multiplex PCR; TCRdb stores in-frame clones only, minus some. The sample records hundreds of thousands of clones, more than 70% being singletons. Sequences were obtained from memory CD4+ T cells sorted from blood. Subset of the sample: CD45RA-negative fraction. These receptors all stem from a woman in her twenties or thirties in good health.

The chain employs TRBV28 and TRBJ2-2; D may be TRBD2 (6 bases). Per germline, CDR1 MDHEN and CDR2 SYDVKM. Trimming removed 4 bases at V and 1 base at J, with 10 bases between. The CDR3 totals 15 residues. CDR3 amino acids: CASSSFSGNTGELFF. In nucleotides, the CDR3 is TGTGCCAGCAGTTCGTTTAGCGGGAACACCGGGGAGCTGTTTTTT.

There are a few counts of this clone. The chain couples TRBV5-1 to TRBJ2-1; weak D call: TRBD2 (6 bases). Germline V gives CDR1 SGHRS, CDR2 YFSETQ. CDR3 size: 12 residues. Trimming took 6 bases from V and 5 from J, leaving 9 bases between them. The CDR3 DNA is TGCGCCAGCATGCGGGATCACAATGAGCAGTTCTTC. Protein: CASMRDHNEQFF.

The count of this clone is one. The V and J genes are TRBV2 and TRBJ1-2; D may be TRBD1 (6 bases). The germline V and J ends were trimmed by 3 bases and 5 bases, with 10 bases remaining between them. CDR3 length: 13 amino acids. The germline V gene has CDR1 SNHLY and CDR2 FYNNEI. The CDR3 is CASSDGQPYGYTF. Written as DNA, the CDR3 is TGTGCCAGCAGTGACGGACAGCCATATGGCTACACCTTC.

This sequence joins TRBV5-1 and TRBJ2-1, with a weak D call TRBD2 (5 bases). Germline lookup yields CDR1 SGHRS and CDR2 YFSETQ. The CDR3 sequence is 17 residues long. Deletions cut 2 bases from V and 2 bases from J, with 17 bases between. The CDR3 region is CASSFRPRWETYNEQFF. In DNA, the CDR3 is TGCGCCAGCAGCTTTCGCCCGAGGTGGGAGACCTACAATGAGCAGTTCTTC. Looking up the rest from reference TRBV5-1 and TRBJ2-1 gives the full variable domain: KAGVTQTPRYLIKTRGQQVTLSCSPISGHRSVSWYQQTPGQGLQFLFEYFSETQRNKGNFPGRFSGRQFSNSRSEMNVSTLELGDSALYLCASSFRPRWETYNEQFFGPGTRLTVL.

This clone was seen just once. V is TRBV19 and J is TRBJ2-3; the D gene is possibly TRBD2 (5 bases). CDR3 length: 14 residues. V lost 5 bases and J lost 2, with 11 bases in between. Germline assignment: CDR1 LNHDA and CDR2 SQIVND (reference sequence). CDR3 DNA sequence: TGTGCCAGTAGTCAGCGGAAGCCCACAGATACGCAGTATTTT. It is translated as CASSQRKPTDTQYF.

The chain carries TRBV6-6 and TRBJ1-5, with D possibly TRBD1 on 6 matching bases. V was shortened by 5 bases and J by 0 bases, with 11 bases between the two germline ends. CDR3 length equals 15 residues. CDR1 MNHNY and CDR2 SVGAGI come from the germline V gene (reference sequence). Here the CDR3 reads CASSLGQYSNQPQHF. As DNA, the CDR3 is TGTGCCAGCAGTCTCGGACAGTATAGCAATCAGCCCCAGCATTTT.

The rearrangement joins TRBV2 to TRBJ2-5; D might be TRBD1 or TRBD2, each matching 5 bases. Germline CDR1 reads SNHLY; CDR2 reads FYNNEI. The CDR3 length is 11 residues. Trimming took off 6 bases at V and 8 bases at J, with 10 bases between the two ends. The CDR3 coding sequence is TGTGCCAGCAGGAGGGGTACCACCCAGTACTTC. This sequence encodes CASRRGTTQYF. Looking up the rest from reference TRBV2 and TRBJ2-5 gives the full variable domain: EPEVTQTPSHQVTQMGQEVILRCVPISNHLYFYWYRQILGQKVEFLVSFYNNEISEKSEIFDDQFSVERPDGSNFTLKIRSTKLEDSAMYFCASRRGTTQYFGPGTRLLVL.

The gene calls are TRBV7-9 and TRBJ2-7, with 7 nucleotides matching TRBD1. Germline V gives CDR1 SEHNR, CDR2 FQNEAQ (reference sequence). V was clipped by 5 bases and J by 4 bases; unmatched bases: 8. The CDR3 contains 14 residues. The CDR3 region is CASSPRTGSYEQYF. The CDR3 coding sequence is TGTGCCAGCAGCCCCCGGACAGGTTCGTACGAGCAGTACTTC.

Of note for this clone: The same CDR3 also results from other DNA sequences found in this sample. The chain links TRBV18 to TRBJ1-5, with D perhaps TRBD1 (5 bases). Between the trimmed V and J ends, which lost 5 bases and 2 bases, there was a span of 7 bases. Germline values: CDR1 KGHSH, CDR2 LQKENI. This CDR3 region has 13 residues. CDR3 coding DNA: TGTGCCAGCTCAGACAGCCGCAATCAGCCCCAGCATTTT. This encodes CASSDSRNQPQHF.

The chain recombines TRBV10-3 with TRBJ2-1; no clear D. Per the germline V gene, CDR1 is ENHRY and CDR2 is SYGVKD. Between the trimmed V and J ends, which lost 0 bases and 9 bases, there was a span of 6 bases. The CDR3 consists of 12 residues. The CDR3 spells CAISESTGEQFF. DNA for the CDR3: TGTGCCATCAGTGAGTCGACCGGTGAGCAGTTCTTC.

This chain joins TRBV5-8 and TRBJ1-3; tentative D call: TRBD1 (5 bases). CDR3 length: 18 residues. Trimming left V 0 bases short and J 0 bases short, with 16 bases between. CDR1 and CDR2 (germline): SGHTS, YDEGEE. The CDR3 DNA follows: TGTGCCAGCAGCTTGGGTGGACATCCAGGTTACTCTGGAAACACCATATATTTT. Protein sequence: CASSLGGHPGYSGNTIYF.

This clone was counted many times. The V gene is TRBV19, the J gene TRBJ2-6; D might be TRBD1 (5 bases). V was shortened by 5 bases and J by 0 bases, with 11 bases between the two germline ends. The germline CDR1 and CDR2 sequences are LNHDA and SQIVND (reference sequence). This CDR3 comprises 16 residues. CDR3: CASSLTGVSGANVLTF. The CDR3 DNA follows: TGTGCCAGTAGTCTCACAGGTGTCTCTGGGGCCAACGTCCTGACTTTC.

This clone turned up a few times. This chain connects TRBV7-6 to TRBJ2-5, with 7 bases fitting TRBD1. CDR3 length equals 16 residues. The junction had 9 bases not matched to a gene; V was cut back by 0 bases and J by 5 bases. Germline V gives CDR1 SGHVS, CDR2 FNYEAQ. The CDR3 protein is CASSLAGPGGAETQYF. Written as DNA, the CDR3 is TGTGCCAGCAGCTTAGCGGGCCCAGGGGGTGCCGAGACCCAGTACTTC. The variable domain in full, completed from reference TRBV7-6 and TRBJ2-5, reads GAGVSQSPRYKVTKRGQDVALRCDPISGHVSLYWYRQALGQGPEFLTYFNYEAQQDKSGLPNDRFSAERPEGSISTLTIQRTEQRDSAMYRCASSLAGPGGAETQYFGPGTRLLVL.

This chain joins TRBV2 and TRBJ2-1, with 7 bases that match TRBD1. V lost 6 bases and J lost 4; bases outside the gene matches: 15. CDR1 is SNHLY and CDR2 is FYNNEI in the germline V gene. This CDR3 comprises 17 residues. Written as DNA, the CDR3 is TGTGCCAGCAGCCCCGATACTCCCGGGACAGCATACAATGAGCAGTTCTTC. It specifies CASSPDTPGTAYNEQFF.

This chain connects TRBV5-5 to TRBJ1-1; 7 bases fit TRBD1. This CDR3 is built from 13 residues. The germline V gene encodes CDR1 SGHKS and CDR2 YYEKEE (reference sequence). The J segment lost 3 bases and the V segment lost 8 bases, leaving 7 bases of the junction unmatched. The CDR3 region has the DNA TGTGCCAGTATGGACAGGAGTTACACTGAAGCTTTCTTT. As protein: CASMDRSYTEAFF.

This chain joins TRBV5-1 and TRBJ2-7, with D perhaps matching TRBD1 (6 bases). Trimming took 5 bases from V and 0 from J, leaving 12 bases between them. This CDR3 has 14 amino acids. CDR1 and CDR2 from the germline V gene are SGHRS and YFSETQ. The CDR3 DNA is TGCGCCAGCAGGCGCCGGGACAACTCCTACGAGCAGTACTTC. Translated: CASRRRDNSYEQYF.

The rearrangement links TRBV5-1 to TRBJ2-3; D gene unclear. The CDR3 consists of 14 residues. Germline V gene data show CDR1 as SGHRS and CDR2 as YFSETQ. V lost 6 bases to trimming and J lost 3 bases, with 14 bases between them. The CDR3 DNA reads as TGCGCCAGCATGATAGGCCAAACGACAGATACGCAGTATTTT. As protein: CASMIGQTTDTQYF.

The table lists this clone with many counts. Other DNA sequences within the sample encode an identical CDR3. The rearrangement links TRBV5-1 to TRBJ2-3; D remains ambiguous. Germline loops: CDR1 SGHRS, CDR2 YFSETQ. The CDR3 sequence is 14 residues long. With 0 bases removed from V and 2 bases from J, the gap between germline ends came to 7 bases. CDR3 amino acids: CASSLGTTTDTQYF. In nucleotides, the CDR3 is TGCGCCAGCAGCTTGGGGACCACCACAGATACGCAGTATTTT. Using reference TRBV5-1 and TRBJ2-3 for the parts outside the CDR3, the full variable domain is KAGVTQTPRYLIKTRGQQVTLSCSPISGHRSVSWYQQTPGQGLQFLFEYFSETQRNKGNFPGRFSGRQFSNSRSEMNVSTLELGDSALYLCASSLGTTTDTQYFGPGTRLTVL.